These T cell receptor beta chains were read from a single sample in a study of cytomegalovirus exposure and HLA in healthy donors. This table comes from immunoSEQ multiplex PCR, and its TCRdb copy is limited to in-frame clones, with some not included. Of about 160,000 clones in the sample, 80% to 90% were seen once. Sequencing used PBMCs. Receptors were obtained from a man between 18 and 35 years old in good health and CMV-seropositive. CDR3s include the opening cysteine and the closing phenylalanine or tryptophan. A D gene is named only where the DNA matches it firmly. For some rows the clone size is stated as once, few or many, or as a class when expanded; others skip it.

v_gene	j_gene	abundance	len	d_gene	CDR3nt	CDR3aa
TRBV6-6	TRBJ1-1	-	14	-	TGTGCCAGCAGTTATGGTGAGGAAGGCTCTGAAGCTTTCTTT	CASSYGEEGSEAFF
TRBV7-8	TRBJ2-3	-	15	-	TGTGCCAGCAGCTCGTCCGGGGGACGCGCAGATACGCAGTATTTT	CASSSSGGRADTQYF
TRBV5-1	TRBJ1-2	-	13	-	TGCGCCAGCAGCTTGGCCTTTGCTGAGGGCTACACCTTC	CASSLAFAEGYTF
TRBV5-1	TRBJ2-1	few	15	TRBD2	TGCGCCAGCAGTCTTAGCGGGGGGGCTGCAAATGAGCAGTTCTTC	CASSLSGGAANEQFF
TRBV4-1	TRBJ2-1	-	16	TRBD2	TGCGCCAGCAGCCAAGCAATAGCGGGGGGATACAATGAGCAGTTCTTC	CASSQAIAGGYNEQFF
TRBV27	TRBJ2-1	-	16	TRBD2	TGTGCCAGCGGCCCTAGCGGGGGAAACTCCTACAATGAGCAGTTCTTC	CASGPSGGNSYNEQFF
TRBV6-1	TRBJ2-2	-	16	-	TGTGCCAGCAGTGAGCCCGCAAACGGAGGCACCGGGGAGCTGTTTTTT	CASSEPANGGTGELFF
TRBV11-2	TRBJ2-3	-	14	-	TGTGCCAGCAGCTTAGATGGAGGGTCAGATACGCAGTATTTT	CASSLDGGSDTQYF
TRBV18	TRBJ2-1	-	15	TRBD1	TGTGCCAGCTCACCGGACAGGGGCTCCTACAATGAGCAGTTCTTC	CASSPDRGSYNEQFF
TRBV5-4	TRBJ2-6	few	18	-	TGTGCCAGCAGCTTCGGACAGACCCCCGGCTCTGGGGCCAACGTCCTGACTTTC	CASSFGQTPGSGANVLTF
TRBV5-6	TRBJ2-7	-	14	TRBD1	TGTGCCAGCCGGACTGACAGGGGGCTCAACGAGCAGTACTTC	CASRTDRGLNEQYF
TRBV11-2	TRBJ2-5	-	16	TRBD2	TGTGCCAGCAGCTTTCTAGCGGGGGGGCCTGGGGAGACCCAGTACTTC	CASSFLAGGPGETQYF
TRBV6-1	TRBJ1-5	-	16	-	TGTGCCAGCAGTGAGGACCGGGTCAGGGTGTATCAGCCCCAGCATTTT	CASSEDRVRVYQPQHF
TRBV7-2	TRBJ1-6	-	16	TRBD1	TGTGCCAGCAGCTTAGGGACAGGGGGATCAAATTCACCCCTCCACTTT	CASSLGTGGSNSPLHF
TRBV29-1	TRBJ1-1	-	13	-	TGCAGCGTTTTGGGGGGTGTGAACACTGAAGCTTTCTTT	CSVLGGVNTEAFF
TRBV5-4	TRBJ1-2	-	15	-	TGTGCCAGCAGCCTAGACCCGGACGGGAGCTATGGCTACACCTTC	CASSLDPDGSYGYTF
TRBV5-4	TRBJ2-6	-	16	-	TGTGCCAGCAGCCCACAGGGTAAGGCTGGGGCCAACGGCCTGACTTTC	CASSPQGKAGANGLTF
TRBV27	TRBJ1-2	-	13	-	TGTGCCAGCAGTCTCGGCGGACACCAGGATTGCACCTTC	CASSLGGHQDCTF
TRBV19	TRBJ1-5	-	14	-	TGTGCCAGTAGTCGCAGGGAAAGCAATCAGCCCCAGCATTTT	CASSRRESNQPQHF
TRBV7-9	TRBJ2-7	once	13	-	TGTGCCAGCAGCCCAGTACGGGGTCAGGAGCAGTACTTC	CASSPVRGQEQYF
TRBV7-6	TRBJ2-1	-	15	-	TGTGCCAGCAGCCAATCGGACAGAATAAACAATGAGCAGTTCTTC	CASSQSDRINNEQFF
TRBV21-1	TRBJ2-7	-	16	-	TGTGCCAGCAGCAAAGACGGGGGGGCCAACTCCTACGAGCAGTACTTC	CASSKDGGANSYEQYF
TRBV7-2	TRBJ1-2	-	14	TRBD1	TGTGCCAGCAGCTTAGGGACAGGGGCCTATGGCTACACCTTC	CASSLGTGAYGYTF
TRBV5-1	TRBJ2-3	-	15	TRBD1	TGCGCCAGCAGCTTCGGACAGGGGTACACAGATACGCAGTATTTT	CASSFGQGYTDTQYF
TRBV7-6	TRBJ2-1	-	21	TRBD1	TGTGCCAGCAGCCCCCTTTCGGATACACTGAGGGGTAGGGGGCGCGACAATGAGCAGTTCTTC	CASSPLSDTLRGRGRDNEQFF
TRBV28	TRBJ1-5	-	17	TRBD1	TGTGCCAGCAGTTTGAGGGGCACCGGGACAGGGGGACAGCCCCAGCATTTT	CASSLRGTGTGGQPQHF
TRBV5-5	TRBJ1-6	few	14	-	TGTGCCAGCAGCTTGGCGGCAGGGAATTCACCCCTCCACTTT	CASSLAAGNSPLHF
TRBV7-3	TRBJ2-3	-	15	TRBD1	TGTGCCAGCAGCTTAAGCGGACAGGACACAGATACGCAGTATTTT	CASSLSGQDTDTQYF
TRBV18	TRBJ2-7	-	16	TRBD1	TGTGCCAGCTCACTCTACGGGACAGGGGCGACCTACGAGCAGTACTTC	CASSLYGTGATYEQYF
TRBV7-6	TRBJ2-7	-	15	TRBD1	TGTGCCAGCAGCGCATCCGGGACAGGGGCCTACGAGCAGTACTTC	CASSASGTGAYEQYF
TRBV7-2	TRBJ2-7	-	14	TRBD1	TGTGCCAGCAGCACACTACAGGGGGTTTACGAGCAGTACTTC	CASSTLQGVYEQYF
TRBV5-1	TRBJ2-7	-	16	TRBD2	TGCGCCAGCAGCGGGGGGACTAGCGGGCCTTCCTACGAGCAGTACTTC	CASSGGTSGPSYEQYF
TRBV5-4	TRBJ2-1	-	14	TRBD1	TGTGCCAGCAACCCGGGACAGGGACCCAATGAGCAGTTCTTC	CASNPGQGPNEQFF
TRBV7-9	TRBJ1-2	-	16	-	TGTGCCAGCAGCTTAGACCCCTCAGGGTACAGCTATGGCTACACCTTC	CASSLDPSGYSYGYTF
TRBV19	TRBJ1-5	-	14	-	TGTGCCAGTGGCCCGGACTCGGGAAATCAGCCCCAGCATTTT	CASGPDSGNQPQHF
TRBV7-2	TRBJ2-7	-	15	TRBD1	TGTGCCAGCAGCTTAGGGTTTTATAGGGGGCTAGAGCAGTACTTC	CASSLGFYRGLEQYF
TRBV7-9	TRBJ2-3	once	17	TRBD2	TGTTCCAGCAGCCTTTCGACTAGCGGGGGGGCGTTAGATACGCAGTATTTT	CSSSLSTSGGALDTQYF
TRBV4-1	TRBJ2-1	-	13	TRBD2	TGCGCCAGCAGCCCCGGACTAGCAGGTGAGCAGTTCTTC	CASSPGLAGEQFF
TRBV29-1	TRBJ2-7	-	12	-	TGCAGCGTTTGGACTGATCACTACGAGCAGTACTTC	CSVWTDHYEQYF
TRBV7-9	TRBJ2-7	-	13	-	TGTGCCAGCAGCTTCGGGAGTACGTACGAGCAGTACTTC	CASSFGSTYEQYF
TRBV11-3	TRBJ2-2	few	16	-	TGTGCCAGCAGCAAAGTAGCCATCGCGAACACCGGGGAGCTGTTTTTT	CASSKVAIANTGELFF
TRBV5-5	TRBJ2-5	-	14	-	TGTGCCAGCAGCCGACTGGGAGGGGGAGAGACCCAGTACTTC	CASSRLGGGETQYF
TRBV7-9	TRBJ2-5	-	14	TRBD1	TGTGCCAGCAGCTCCCGACAGGGGCCAGAGACCCAGTACTTC	CASSSRQGPETQYF
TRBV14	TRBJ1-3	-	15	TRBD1	TGTGCCAGCAGCCGCTGGACAGGACGGGGAAACACCATATATTTT	CASSRWTGRGNTIYF
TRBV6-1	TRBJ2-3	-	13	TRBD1	TGTGCCAGCGACAGGGAAAGCACAGATACGCAGTATTTT	CASDRESTDTQYF
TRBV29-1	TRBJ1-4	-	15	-	TGCAGCGTTGCGAGCAGGGCCGCAACTAATGAAAAACTGTTTTTT	CSVASRAATNEKLFF
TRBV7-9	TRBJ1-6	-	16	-	TGTGCCAGCAGCTTAGCGAGAACAGGGAACAATTCACCCCTCCACTTT	CASSLARTGNNSPLHF
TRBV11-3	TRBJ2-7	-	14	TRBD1	TGTGCCAGCAGCTCCTTGGGACAGAACTACGAGCAGTACTTC	CASSSLGQNYEQYF
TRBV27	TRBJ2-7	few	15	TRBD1	TGTGCCAGCAGTCCGCGAGACAGGGCGAATCTCGAGCAGTACTTC	CASSPRDRANLEQYF
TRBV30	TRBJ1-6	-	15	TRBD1	TGTGCCTGGAGACGAACCGGGACAGGGGTACGCCCCCTCCACTTT	CAWRRTGTGVRPLHF
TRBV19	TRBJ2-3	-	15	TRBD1	TGTGCCAGTAGTATCATAACAGGGGGCATAGATACGCAGTATTTT	CASSIITGGIDTQYF
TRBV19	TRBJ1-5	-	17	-	TGTGCCAGTAGGCCGGGATTTATCATCTCTGGGCGTCAGCCCCAGCATTTT	CASRPGFIISGRQPQHF
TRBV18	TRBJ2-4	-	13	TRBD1	TGTGCCAGCTCACCAGACAGGGTAAACATTCAGTACTTC	CASSPDRVNIQYF
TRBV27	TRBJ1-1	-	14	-	TGTGCCAGCAGTCAAAGACAGGTGAACACTGAAGCTTTCTTT	CASSQRQVNTEAFF
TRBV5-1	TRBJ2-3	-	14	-	TGCGCCAGCAGCTTAGGCGGGGGCACAGATACGCAGTATTTT	CASSLGGGTDTQYF
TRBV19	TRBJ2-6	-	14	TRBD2	TGTGCCAGCCGCGGGGGGGGTCTCGCTTGCGTCCTGACTTTC	CASRGGGLACVLTF
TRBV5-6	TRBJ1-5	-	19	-	TGTGCCAGCAGCTTGAAGGCGGGACCGGGACTCAATAGCAATCAGCCCCAGCATTTT	CASSLKAGPGLNSNQPQHF
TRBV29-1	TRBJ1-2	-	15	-	TGCAGCGTCACACCCCGGCTGACAGAGAACTATGGCTACACCTTC	CSVTPRLTENYGYTF
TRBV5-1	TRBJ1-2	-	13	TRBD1	TGCGCCAGTTCGACAGGGTCAAATATCGGCTACACCTTC	CASSTGSNIGYTF
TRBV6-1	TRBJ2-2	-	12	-	TGTGCCAGCAGTGTGGAGGTCGGGGAGCTGTTTTTT	CASSVEVGELFF